A selection of T cell receptor beta chains follows, all from one sample in a study of regulatory T cells in long-lasting Graves disease. TCRdb re-derived calls from the multiplex PCR reads in MiXCR, one entry per CDR3 protein. The sample carries approximately 540,000 distinct CDR3 sequences, 12% recorded once. The same sample was also used in a study of T cells in Graves' hyperthyroidism and ophthalmopathy.

Specimen: peripheral blood mononuclear cells (PBMCs), collected at new diagnosis, from a patient treated with antithyroid drugs. These receptors all come from a woman under 40 with Graves disease. CDR3s include the opening cysteine and the closing phenylalanine or tryptophan. A D gene is named only where the DNA matches it firmly. The size field reads how often the clone was seen (once, few, many) or a class if it is expanded.

J,V,size,D,DNA,CDR3
TRBJ2-2,TRBV27,many,-,TGTGCCAGCAGTTACCTAAACACCGGGGAGCTGTTTTTT,CASSYLNTGELFF
TRBJ2-3,TRBV9,many,-,TGTGCCAGCAGCGCGGCCCCTGCCACAGATACGCAGTATTTT,CASSAAPATDTQYF
TRBJ2-7,TRBV12-3/TRBV12-4,few,TRBD2,TGTGCCAGCAGTAAACTAGCGGGAGCCTACGAGCAGTACTTC,CASSKLAGAYEQYF
TRBJ2-3,TRBV29-1,many,-,TGCAGCGTCCTAGGGGGGGGCGGCACAGATACGCAGTATTTT,CSVLGGGGTDTQYF
TRBJ2-7,TRBV27,many,TRBD2,TGTGCCAGCAGTTCGACTAGCTCCGACTACTACGAGCAGTACTTC,CASSSTSSDYYEQYF
TRBJ2-7,TRBV12-3/TRBV12-4,many,TRBD1,TGTGCCAGCGGCTCACCGGGACAGGGATTCTACGAGCAGTACTTC,CASGSPGQGFYEQYF
TRBJ2-5,TRBV24-1,many,TRBD1,TGTGCCACCAGTGACCCGACAGGGGAAGAGACCCAGTACTTC,CATSDPTGEETQYF
TRBJ2-3,TRBV2,many,TRBD2,TGTGCCAGCAGATGGACTAGCGGGAGTGTCACAGATACGCAGTATTTT,CASRWTSGSVTDTQYF
TRBJ2-2,TRBV15,many,TRBD1,TGTGCCACCAGGACGCAGGGACAGAAAAACACCGGGGAGCTGTTTTTT,CATRTQGQKNTGELFF
TRBJ1-5,TRBV3-1,many,-,TGTGCCAGCAGCCAAGATCCGGGGGCAAATCAGCCCCAGCATTTT,CASSQDPGANQPQHF